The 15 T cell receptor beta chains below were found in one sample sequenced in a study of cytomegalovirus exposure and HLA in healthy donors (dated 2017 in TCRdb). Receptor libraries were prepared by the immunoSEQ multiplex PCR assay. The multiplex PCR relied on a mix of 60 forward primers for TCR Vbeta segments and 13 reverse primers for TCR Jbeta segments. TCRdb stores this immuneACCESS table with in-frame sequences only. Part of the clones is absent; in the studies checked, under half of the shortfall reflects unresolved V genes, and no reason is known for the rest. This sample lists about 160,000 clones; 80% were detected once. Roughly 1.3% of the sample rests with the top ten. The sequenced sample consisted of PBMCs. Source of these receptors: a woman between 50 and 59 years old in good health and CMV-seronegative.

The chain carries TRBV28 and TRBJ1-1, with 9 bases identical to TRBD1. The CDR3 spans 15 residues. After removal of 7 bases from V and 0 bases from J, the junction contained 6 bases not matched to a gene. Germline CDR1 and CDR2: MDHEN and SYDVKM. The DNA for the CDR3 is TGTGCCAGCAAGGTACAGGGGGCCATGAACACTGAAGCTTTCTTT. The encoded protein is CASKVQGAMNTEAFF.

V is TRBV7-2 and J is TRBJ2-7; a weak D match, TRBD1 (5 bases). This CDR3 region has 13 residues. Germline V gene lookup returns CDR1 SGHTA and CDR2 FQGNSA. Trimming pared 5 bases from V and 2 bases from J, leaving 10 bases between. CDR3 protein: CASSTRTTYEQYF. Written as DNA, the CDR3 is TGTGCCAGCAGCACCCGGACAACCTACGAGCAGTACTTC.

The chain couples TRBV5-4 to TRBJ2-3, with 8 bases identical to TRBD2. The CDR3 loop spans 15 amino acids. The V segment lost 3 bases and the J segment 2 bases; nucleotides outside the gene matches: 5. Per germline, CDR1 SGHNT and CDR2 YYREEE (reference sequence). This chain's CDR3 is CASSSGGQNTDTQYF. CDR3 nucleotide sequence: TGTGCCAGCAGCTCGGGGGGGCAAAACACAGATACGCAGTATTTT.

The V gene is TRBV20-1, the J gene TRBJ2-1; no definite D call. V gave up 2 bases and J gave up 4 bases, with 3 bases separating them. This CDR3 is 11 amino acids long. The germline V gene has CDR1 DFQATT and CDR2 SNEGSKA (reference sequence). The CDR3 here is CSARSYNEQFF. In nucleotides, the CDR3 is TGCAGTGCTAGATCTTACAATGAGCAGTTCTTC.

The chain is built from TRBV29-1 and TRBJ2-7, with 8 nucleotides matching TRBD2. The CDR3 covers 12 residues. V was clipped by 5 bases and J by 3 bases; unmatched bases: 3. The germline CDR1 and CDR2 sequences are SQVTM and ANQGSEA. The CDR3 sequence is CSVSGGVYEQYF. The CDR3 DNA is TGCAGCGTTTCGGGAGGGGTCTACGAGCAGTACTTC.

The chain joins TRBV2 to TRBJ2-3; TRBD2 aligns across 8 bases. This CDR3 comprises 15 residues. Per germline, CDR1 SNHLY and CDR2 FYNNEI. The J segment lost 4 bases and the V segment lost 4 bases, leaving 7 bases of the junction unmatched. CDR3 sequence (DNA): TGTGCCAGCAGTGCCCAGGGACTAGAGGCAGATACGCAGTATTTT. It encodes CASSAQGLEADTQYF. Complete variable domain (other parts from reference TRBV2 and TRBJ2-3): EPEVTQTPSHQVTQMGQEVILRCVPISNHLYFYWYRQILGQKVEFLVSFYNNEISEKSEIFDDQFSVERPDGSNFTLKIRSTKLEDSAMYFCASSAQGLEADTQYFGPGTRLTVL.

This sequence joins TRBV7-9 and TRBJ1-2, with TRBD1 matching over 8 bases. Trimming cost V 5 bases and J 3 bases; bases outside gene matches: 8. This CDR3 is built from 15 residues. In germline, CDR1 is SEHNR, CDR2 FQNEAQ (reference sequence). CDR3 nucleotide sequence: TGTGCCAGCAGCGAACCGGGACAGGTGGACTATGGCTACACCTTC. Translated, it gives CASSEPGQVDYGYTF.

As DNA, the CDR3 is TGTGCCAGCAGCCTTATTGCCACCACAGAAGGATGGAATGAAAAACTGTTTTTT. This sequence encodes CASSLIATTEGWNEKLFF. J is TRBJ1-4 and V is TRBV7-9; D is undetermined. This CDR3 has 18 residues. V was shortened by 5 bases and J by 5 bases, with 24 bases between the two germline ends. The germline V gene has CDR1 SEHNR and CDR2 FQNEAQ (reference sequence).

The CDR3 reads CASTLSGGETQYF. CDR3 sequence (DNA): TGTGCCAGCACCCTCTCGGGGGGAGAGACCCAGTACTTC. This chain joins TRBV28 and TRBJ2-5; 7 bases are a match to TRBD2. CDR3 length: 13 residues. Per the germline V gene, CDR1 is MDHEN and CDR2 is SYDVKM. V lost 7 bases to trimming and J lost 4 bases; unmatched junction nucleotides: 6.

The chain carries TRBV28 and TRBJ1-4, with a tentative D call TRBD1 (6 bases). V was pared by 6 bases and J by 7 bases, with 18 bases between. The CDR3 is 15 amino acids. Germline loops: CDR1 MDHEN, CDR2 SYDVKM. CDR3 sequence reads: CASRVGGLNIEKLFF. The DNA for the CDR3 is TGTGCCAGCAGAGTGGGGGGGCTTAATATTGAAAAACTGTTTTTT.

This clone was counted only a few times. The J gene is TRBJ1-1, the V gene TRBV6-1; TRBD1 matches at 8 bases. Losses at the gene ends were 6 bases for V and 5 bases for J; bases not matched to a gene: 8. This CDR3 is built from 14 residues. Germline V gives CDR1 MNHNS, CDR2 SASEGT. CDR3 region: CASSQGQERTEAFF. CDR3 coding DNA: TGTGCCAGCAGCCAGGGACAGGAAAGGACTGAAGCTTTCTTT.

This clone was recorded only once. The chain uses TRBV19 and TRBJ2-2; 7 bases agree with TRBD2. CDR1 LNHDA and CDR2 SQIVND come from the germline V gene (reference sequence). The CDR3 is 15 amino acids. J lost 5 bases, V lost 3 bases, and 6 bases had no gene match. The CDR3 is CASSILAAETGELFF. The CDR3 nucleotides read TGTGCCAGTAGTATTCTAGCGGCTGAAACCGGGGAGCTGTTTTTT.

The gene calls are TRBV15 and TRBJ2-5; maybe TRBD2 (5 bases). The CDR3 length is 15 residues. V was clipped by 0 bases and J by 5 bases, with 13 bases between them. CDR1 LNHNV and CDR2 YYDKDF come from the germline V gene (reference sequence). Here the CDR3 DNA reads TGTGCCACCAGCAGAGATTGGACTGCCACGGAGACCCAGTACTTC. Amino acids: CATSRDWTATETQYF. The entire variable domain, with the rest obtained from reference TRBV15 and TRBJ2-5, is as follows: DAMVIQNPRYQVTQFGKPVTLSCSQTLNHNVMYWYQQKSSQAPKLLFHYYDKDFNNEADTPDNFQSRRPNTSFCFLDIRSPGLGDTAMYLCATSRDWTATETQYFGPGTRLLVL.

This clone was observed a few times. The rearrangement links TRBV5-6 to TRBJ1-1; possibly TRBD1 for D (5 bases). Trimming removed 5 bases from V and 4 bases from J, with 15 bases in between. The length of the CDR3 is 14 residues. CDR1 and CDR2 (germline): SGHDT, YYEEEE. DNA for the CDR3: TGTGCCAGCAGGGAGGGACGTTCGACCACTGAAGCTTTCTTT. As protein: CASREGRSTTEAFF.

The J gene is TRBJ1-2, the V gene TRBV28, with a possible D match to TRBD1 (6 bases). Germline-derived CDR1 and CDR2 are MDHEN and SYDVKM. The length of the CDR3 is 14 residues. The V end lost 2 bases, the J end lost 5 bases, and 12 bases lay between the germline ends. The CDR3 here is CASSLGRTVYGYTF. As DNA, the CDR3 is TGTGCCAGCAGTTTAGGCCGGACAGTTTATGGCTACACCTTC.